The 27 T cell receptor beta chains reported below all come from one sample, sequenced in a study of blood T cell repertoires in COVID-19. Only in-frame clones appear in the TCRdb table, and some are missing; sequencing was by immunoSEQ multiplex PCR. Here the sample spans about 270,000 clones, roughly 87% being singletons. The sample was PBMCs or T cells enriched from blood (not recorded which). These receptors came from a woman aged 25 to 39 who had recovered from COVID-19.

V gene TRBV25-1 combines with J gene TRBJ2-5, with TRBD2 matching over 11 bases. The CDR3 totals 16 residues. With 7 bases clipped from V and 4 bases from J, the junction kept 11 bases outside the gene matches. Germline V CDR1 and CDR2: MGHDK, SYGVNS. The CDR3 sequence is CASTGLAAQVGETQYF. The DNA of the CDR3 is TGTGCCAGCACGGGACTAGCGGCCCAAGTTGGAGAGACCCAGTACTTC.

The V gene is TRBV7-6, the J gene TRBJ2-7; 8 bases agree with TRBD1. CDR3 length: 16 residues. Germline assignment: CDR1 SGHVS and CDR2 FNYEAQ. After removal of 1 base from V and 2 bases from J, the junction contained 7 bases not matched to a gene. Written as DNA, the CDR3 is TGTGCCAGCAGCTTAGGTGGGCAGGGGGCTCCCTACGAGCAGTACTTC. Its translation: CASSLGGQGAPYEQYF.

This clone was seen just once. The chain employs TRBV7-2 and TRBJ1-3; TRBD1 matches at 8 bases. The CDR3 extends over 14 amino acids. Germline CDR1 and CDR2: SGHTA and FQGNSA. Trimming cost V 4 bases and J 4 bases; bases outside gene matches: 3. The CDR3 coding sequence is TGTGCCAGCAGCTCGGACAGGGCAGGAAACACCATATATTTT. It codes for CASSSDRAGNTIYF. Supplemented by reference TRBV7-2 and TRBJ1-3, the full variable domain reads GAGVSQSPSNKVTEKGKDVELRCDPISGHTALYWYRQSLGQGLEFLIYFQGNSAPDKSGLPSDRFSAERTGGSVSTLTIQRTQQEDSAVYLCASSSDRAGNTIYFGEGSWLTVV.

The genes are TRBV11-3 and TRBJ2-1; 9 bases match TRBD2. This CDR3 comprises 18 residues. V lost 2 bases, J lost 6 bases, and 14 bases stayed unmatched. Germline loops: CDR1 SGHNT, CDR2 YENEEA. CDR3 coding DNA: TGTGCCAGCAGCTTACTGGGCGGGGGGGCCCTCGTCGCCAATGAGCAGTTCTTC. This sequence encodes CASSLLGGGALVANEQFF.

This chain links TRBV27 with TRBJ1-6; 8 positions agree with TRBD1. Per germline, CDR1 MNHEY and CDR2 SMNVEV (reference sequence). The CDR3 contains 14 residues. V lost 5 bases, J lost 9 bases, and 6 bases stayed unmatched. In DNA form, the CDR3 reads TGTGCCAGCAGTGATCCAGGGGGCACTTCACCCCTCCACTTT. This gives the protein CASSDPGGTSPLHF.

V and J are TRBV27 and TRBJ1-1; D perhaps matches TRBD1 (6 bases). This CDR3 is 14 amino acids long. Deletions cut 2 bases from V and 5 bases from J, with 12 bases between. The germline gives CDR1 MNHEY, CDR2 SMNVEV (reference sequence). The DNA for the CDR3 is TGTGCCAGCAGTTTAACAGGGCGAGGGACTGAAGCTTTCTTT. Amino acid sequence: CASSLTGRGTEAFF.

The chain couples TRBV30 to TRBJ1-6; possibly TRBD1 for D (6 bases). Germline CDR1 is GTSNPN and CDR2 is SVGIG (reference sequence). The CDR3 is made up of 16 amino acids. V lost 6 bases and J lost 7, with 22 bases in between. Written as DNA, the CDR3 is TGTGCCTGCCACGGACGGGGGGGCGGCCTGAATTCACCCCTCCACTTT. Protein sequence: CACHGRGGGLNSPLHF.

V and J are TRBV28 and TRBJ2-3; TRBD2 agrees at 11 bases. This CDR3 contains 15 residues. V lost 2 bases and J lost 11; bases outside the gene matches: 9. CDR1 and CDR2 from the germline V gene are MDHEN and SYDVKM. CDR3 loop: CASSLQQRTSGLQYF. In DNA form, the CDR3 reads TGTGCCAGCAGTTTACAGCAGAGGACTAGCGGGCTGCAGTATTTT.

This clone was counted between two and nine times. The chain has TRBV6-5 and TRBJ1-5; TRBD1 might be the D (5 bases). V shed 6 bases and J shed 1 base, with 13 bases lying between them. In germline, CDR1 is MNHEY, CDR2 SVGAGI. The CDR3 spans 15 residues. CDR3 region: CASSPAGPSNQPQHF. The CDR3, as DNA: TGTGCCAGCAGCCCCGCGGGGCCGAGCAATCAGCCCCAGCATTTT.

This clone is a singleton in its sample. This CDR3 reads CASSRVQGAFRGYTF. DNA for the CDR3: TGTGCCAGCAGTCGCGTACAGGGGGCGTTTCGTGGCTACACCTTC. The chain is built from TRBV27 and TRBJ1-2; 9 nucleotides agree with TRBD1. Unmatched junction bases numbered 11, after V lost 5 bases and J lost 7 bases. This CDR3 region has 15 residues. Germline loops: CDR1 MNHEY, CDR2 SMNVEV (reference sequence).

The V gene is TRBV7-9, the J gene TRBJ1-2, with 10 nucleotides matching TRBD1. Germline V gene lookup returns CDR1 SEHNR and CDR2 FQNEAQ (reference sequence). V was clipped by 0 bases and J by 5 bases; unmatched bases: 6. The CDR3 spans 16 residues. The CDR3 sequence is CASSLASRQGAYGYTF. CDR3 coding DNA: TGTGCCAGCAGCTTAGCCTCTCGACAGGGGGCGTATGGCTACACCTTC.

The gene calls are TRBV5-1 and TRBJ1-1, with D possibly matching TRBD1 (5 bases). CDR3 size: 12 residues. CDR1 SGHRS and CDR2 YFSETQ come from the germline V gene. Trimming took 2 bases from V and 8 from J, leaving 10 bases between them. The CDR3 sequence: CASSFPGNEAFF. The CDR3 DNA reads TGCGCCAGCAGCTTCCCAGGGAACGAAGCTTTCTTT.

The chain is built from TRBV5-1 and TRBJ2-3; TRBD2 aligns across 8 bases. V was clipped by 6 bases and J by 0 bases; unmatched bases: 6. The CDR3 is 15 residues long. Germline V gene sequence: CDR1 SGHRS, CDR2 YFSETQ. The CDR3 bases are TGCGCCAGCACACACGGGGGGGTAAGCACAGATACGCAGTATTTT. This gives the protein CASTHGGVSTDTQYF. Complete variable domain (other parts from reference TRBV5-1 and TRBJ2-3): KAGVTQTPRYLIKTRGQQVTLSCSPISGHRSVSWYQQTPGQGLQFLFEYFSETQRNKGNFPGRFSGRQFSNSRSEMNVSTLELGDSALYLCASTHGGVSTDTQYFGPGTRLTVL.

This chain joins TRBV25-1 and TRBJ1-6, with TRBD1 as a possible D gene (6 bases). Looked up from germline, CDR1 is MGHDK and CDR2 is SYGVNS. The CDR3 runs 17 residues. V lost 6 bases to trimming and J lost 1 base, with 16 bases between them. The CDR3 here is CASSSDQGWSYNSPLHF. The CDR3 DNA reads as TGTGCCAGCAGCTCGGACCAGGGGTGGTCCTATAATTCACCCCTCCACTTT.

CDR3 loop: CASSPGGNRPGYEQYF. The CDR3 coding sequence is TGTGCCAGCAGCCCAGGAGGGAATCGGCCGGGGTACGAGCAGTACTTC. J is TRBJ2-7 and V is TRBV9; the D gene is possibly TRBD2 (6 bases). The CDR3 is made up of 16 amino acids. V was shortened by 4 bases and J by 4 bases, with 21 bases between the two germline ends. Germline V gene sequence: CDR1 SGDLS, CDR2 YYNGEE.

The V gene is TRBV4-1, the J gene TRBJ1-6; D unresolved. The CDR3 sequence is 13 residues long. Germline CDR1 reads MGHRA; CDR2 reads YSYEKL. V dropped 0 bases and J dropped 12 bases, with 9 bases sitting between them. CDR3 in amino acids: CASSQDLSLPLHF. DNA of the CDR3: TGCGCCAGCAGCCAAGACCTCTCCTTACCCCTCCACTTT.

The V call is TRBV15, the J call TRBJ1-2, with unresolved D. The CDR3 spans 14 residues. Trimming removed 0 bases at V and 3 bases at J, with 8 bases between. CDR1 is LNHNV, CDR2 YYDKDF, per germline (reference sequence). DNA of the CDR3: TGTGCCACCAGCAGAGATTCCAGTTACTATGGCTACACCTTC. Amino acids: CATSRDSSYYGYTF.

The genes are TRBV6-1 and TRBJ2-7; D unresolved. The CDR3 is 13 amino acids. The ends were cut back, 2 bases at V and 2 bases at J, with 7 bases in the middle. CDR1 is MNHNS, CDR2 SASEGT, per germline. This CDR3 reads CASSEYYAYEQYF. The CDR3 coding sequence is TGTGCCAGCAGTGAATACTATGCCTACGAGCAGTACTTC.

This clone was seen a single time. The CDR3 spells CASRCGWPDGYTF. DNA for the CDR3: TGTGCAAGTCGCTGCGGTTGGCCTGATGGCTACACCTTC. V is TRBV12-2 and J is TRBJ1-2. TRBV12-2 is annotated as a pseudogene. The CDR3 runs 13 residues.

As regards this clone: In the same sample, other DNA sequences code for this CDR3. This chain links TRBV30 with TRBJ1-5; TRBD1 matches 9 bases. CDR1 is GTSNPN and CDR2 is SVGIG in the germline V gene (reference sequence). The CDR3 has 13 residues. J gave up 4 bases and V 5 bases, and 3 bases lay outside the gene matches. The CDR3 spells CAWGGQGNQPQHF. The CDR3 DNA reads TGTGCCTGGGGGGGACAGGGAAATCAGCCCCAGCATTTT.

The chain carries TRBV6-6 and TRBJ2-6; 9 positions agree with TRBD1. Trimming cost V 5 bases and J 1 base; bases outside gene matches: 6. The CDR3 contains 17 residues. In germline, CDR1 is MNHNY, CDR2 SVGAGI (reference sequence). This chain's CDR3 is CASSRWTGVSGANVLTF. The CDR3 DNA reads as TGTGCCAGCAGTAGATGGACAGGGGTATCTGGGGCCAACGTCCTGACTTTC.

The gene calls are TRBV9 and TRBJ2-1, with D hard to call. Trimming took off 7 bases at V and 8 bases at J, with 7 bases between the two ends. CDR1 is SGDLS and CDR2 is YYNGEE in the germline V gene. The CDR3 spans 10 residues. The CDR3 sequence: CASAGYEQFF. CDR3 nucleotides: TGTGCCAGCGCTGGCTATGAGCAGTTCTTC.

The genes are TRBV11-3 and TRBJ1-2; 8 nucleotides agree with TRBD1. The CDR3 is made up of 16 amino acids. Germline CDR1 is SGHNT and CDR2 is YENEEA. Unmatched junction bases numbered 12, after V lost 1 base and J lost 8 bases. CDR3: CASSLAGQGAHSGYTF. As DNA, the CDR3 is TGTGCCAGCAGCTTAGCGGGGCAGGGGGCGCACAGCGGCTACACCTTC.

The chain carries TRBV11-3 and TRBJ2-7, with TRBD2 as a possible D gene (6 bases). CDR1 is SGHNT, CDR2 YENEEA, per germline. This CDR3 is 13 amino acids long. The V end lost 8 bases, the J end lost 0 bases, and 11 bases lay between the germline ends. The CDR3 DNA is TGTGCCAGCTGGGAGGAACCCTCCTACGAGCAGTACTTC. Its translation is CASWEEPSYEQYF.

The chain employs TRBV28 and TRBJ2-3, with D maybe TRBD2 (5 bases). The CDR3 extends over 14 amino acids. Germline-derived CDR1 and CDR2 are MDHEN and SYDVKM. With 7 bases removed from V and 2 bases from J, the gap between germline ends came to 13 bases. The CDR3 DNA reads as TGTGCCAGCACCCGGGAAGCGATCACAGATACGCAGTATTTT. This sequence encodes CASTREAITDTQYF.

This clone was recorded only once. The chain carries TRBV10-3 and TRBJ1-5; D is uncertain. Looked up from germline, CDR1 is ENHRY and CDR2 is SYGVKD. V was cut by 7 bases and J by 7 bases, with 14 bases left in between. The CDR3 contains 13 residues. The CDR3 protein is CAITPDPGQPQHF. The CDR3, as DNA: TGTGCCATCACCCCGGATCCGGGACAGCCCCAGCATTTT.

The CDR3 bases are TGTGCCAGCAGCCAAGCGCGAGATACGCAGTATTTT. As protein: CASSQARDTQYF. The chain carries TRBV7-2 and TRBJ2-3, with D hard to call. V was cut by 5 bases and J by 5 bases, with 8 bases left in between. The CDR3 totals 12 residues. Per the germline V gene, CDR1 is SGHTA and CDR2 is FQGNSA.